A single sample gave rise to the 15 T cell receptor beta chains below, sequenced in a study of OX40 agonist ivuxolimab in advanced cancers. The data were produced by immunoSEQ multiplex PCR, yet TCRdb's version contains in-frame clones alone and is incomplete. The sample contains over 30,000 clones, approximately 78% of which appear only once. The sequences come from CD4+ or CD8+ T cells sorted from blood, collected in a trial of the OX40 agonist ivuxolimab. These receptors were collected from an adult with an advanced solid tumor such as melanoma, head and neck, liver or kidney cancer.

In nucleotides, the CDR3 is TGTGCCAGCAGCTTAGGGGGACAGGGCCACACTGAAGCTTTCTTT. It is translated as CASSLGGQGHTEAFF. V usage is TRBV7-9 and J usage is TRBJ1-1; the match to TRBD1 covers 9 bases. The trim removed 1 base at V and 3 bases at J, leaving 3 bases unmatched. Germline V gene data show CDR1 as SEHNR and CDR2 as FQNEAQ (reference sequence). This CDR3 contains 15 residues.

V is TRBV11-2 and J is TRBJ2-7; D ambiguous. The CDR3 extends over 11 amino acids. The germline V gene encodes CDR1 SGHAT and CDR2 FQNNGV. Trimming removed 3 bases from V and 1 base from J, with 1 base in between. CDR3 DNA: TGTGCCAGCAGCTTTTCCTACGAGCAGTACTTC. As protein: CASSFSYEQYF.

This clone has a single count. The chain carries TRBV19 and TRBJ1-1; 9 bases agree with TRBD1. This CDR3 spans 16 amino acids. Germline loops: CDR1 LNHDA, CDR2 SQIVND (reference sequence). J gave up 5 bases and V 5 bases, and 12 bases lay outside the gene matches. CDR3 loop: CASSPLLGQGRTEAFF. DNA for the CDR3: TGTGCCAGTAGTCCTCTTTTAGGACAGGGGAGAACTGAAGCTTTCTTT.

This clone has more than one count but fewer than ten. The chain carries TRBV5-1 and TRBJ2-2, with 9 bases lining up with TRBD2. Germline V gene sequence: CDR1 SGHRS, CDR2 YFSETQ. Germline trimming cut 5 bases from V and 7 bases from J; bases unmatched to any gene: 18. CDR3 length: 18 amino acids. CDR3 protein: CASRPAPSGDIRDGELFF. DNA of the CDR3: TGCGCCAGCAGACCAGCCCCTAGCGGGGATATTAGGGACGGGGAGCTGTTTTTT.

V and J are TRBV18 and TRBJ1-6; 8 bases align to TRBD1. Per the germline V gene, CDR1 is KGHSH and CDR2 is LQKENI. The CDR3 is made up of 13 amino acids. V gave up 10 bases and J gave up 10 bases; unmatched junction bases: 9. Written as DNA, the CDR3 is TGTGCCACCTCGGACAGGGAGGAATCACCCCTCCACTTT. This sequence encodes CATSDREESPLHF.

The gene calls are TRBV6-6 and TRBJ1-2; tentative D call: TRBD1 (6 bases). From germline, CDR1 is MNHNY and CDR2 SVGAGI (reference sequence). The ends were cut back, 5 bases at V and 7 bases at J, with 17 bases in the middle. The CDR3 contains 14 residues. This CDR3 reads CASSPNQGSSGYTF. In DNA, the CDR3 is TGTGCCAGCAGTCCAAACCAGGGGAGTAGTGGCTACACCTTC.

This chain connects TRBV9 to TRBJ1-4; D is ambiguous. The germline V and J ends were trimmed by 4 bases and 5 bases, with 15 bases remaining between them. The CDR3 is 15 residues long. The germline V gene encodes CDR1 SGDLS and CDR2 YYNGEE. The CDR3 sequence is CASSPGYIDNEKLFF. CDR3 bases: TGTGCCAGCAGCCCCGGGTACATTGACAATGAAAAACTGTTTTTT.

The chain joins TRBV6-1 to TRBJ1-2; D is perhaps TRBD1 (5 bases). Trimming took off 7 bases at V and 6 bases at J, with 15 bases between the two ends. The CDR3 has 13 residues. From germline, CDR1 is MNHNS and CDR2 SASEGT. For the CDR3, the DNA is TGTGCCAGCAACCTAAGGGGTTCAAATGGCTACACCTTC. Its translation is CASNLRGSNGYTF.

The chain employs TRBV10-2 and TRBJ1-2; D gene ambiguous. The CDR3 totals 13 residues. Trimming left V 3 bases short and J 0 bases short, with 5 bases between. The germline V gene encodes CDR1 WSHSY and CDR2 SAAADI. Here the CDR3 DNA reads TGCGCCAGCAGTGAAGGGCCTAACTATGGCTACACCTTC. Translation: CASSEGPNYGYTF.

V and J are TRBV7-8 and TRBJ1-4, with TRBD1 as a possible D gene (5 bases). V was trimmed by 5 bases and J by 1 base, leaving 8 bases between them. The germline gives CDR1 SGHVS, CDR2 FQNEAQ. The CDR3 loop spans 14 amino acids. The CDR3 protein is CASSPGGTNEKLFF. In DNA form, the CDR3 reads TGTGCCAGCAGCCCCGGGGGAACTAATGAAAAACTGTTTTTT.

CDR3 in DNA: TGTGCCAGCACGCTAACCTTGGGTGGACAAGAGACCCAGTACTTC. It yields the protein CASTLTLGGQETQYF. The chain couples TRBV7-9 to TRBJ2-5; D unclear. Trimming left V 7 bases short and J 2 bases short, with 17 bases between. There are 15 residues in the CDR3. The germline gives CDR1 SEHNR, CDR2 FQNEAQ (reference sequence).

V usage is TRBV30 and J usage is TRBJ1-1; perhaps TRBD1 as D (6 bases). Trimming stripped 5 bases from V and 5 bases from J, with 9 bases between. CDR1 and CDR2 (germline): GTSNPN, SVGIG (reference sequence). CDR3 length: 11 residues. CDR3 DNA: TGTGCCTGGGAACAGGGAACTGAAGCTTTCTTT. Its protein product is CAWEQGTEAFF.

The CDR3 bases are TGTGCCAGTAGTACCGCCCCTGGGCAGGGGAGCGAGCAGTACTTC. As protein: CASSTAPGQGSEQYF. The genes are TRBV19 and TRBJ2-7, with a possible D match to TRBD1 (6 bases). This CDR3 is 15 amino acids long. Germline CDR1 LNHDA, CDR2 SQIVND (reference sequence). The V end was cut by 4 bases, the J end by 6 bases, with 19 bases between.

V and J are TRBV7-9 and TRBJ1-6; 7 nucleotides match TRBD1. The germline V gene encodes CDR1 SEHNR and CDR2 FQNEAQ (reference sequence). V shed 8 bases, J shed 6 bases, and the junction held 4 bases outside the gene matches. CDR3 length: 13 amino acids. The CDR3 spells CASVSGGNSPLHF. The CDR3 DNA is TGTGCCAGCGTCTCAGGGGGTAATTCACCCCTCCACTTT.

The CDR3 region is CASRQTGLNTEAFF. CDR3 bases: TGTGCCAGCCGACAGACAGGATTGAACACTGAAGCTTTCTTT. The chain combines TRBV25-1 with TRBJ1-1; D is possibly TRBD1 (6 bases). V shed 8 bases and J shed 0 bases, with 13 bases lying between them. This CDR3 is 14 amino acids long. From germline, CDR1 is MGHDK and CDR2 SYGVNS.